This entry features one TCR beta chain sequence. Its antigen is as yet unknown. Those donating, healthy Caucasian individuals from Russia, were aged roughly 6 to 90. The data were obtained in a study of blood T cells in healthy people across ages. Findings and caveats of the study: CMV status of donors was unknown, possibly confounding expanded clonotype changes. Bulk PBMC profiling left naive and antigen-experienced comparisons inconclusive.

The CDR3 covers 17 residues. J gave up 0 bases and V 7 bases, and 7 bases lay outside the gene matches. A J-beta primer mix and a sample-barcoded 5' primer were used in a second PCR of roughly 7 to 12 cycles. TCRdb re-derived calls from the 5' RACE reads in MiXCR, one entry per CDR3 protein. The profile covers some 730,000 distinct CDR3 sequences, with 22% appearing a single time and about 22% taken by the ten largest. The J gene is TRBJ2-1, the V gene TRBV12-3 or TRBV12-4; 12 positions agree with TRBD2. Sequencing was done on a sample of blood. The TCR originated in a man between 65 and 85 years old in good health. CDR3 residues: CASKGLAGGTSYNEQFF. CDR3 nucleotide sequence: TGTGCCAGCAAGGGGCTAGCGGGGGGGACCTCCTACAATGAGCAGTTCTTC.